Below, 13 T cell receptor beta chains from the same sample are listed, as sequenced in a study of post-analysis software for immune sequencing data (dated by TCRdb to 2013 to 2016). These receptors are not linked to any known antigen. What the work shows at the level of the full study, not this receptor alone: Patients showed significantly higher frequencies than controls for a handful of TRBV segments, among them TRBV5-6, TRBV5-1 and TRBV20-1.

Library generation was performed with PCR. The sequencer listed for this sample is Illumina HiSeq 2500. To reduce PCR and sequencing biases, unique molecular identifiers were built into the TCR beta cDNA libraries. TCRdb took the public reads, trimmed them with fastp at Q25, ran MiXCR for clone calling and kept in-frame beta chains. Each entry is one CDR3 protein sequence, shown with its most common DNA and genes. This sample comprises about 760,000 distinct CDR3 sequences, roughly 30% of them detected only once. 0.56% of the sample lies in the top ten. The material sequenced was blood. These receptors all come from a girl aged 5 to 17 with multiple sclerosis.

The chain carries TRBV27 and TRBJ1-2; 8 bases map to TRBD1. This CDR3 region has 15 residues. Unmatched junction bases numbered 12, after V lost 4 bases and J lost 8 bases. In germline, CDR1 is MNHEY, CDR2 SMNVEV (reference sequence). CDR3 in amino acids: CASSSATGVGGGYTF. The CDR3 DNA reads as TGTGCCAGCAGTTCCGCGACAGGGGTGGGCGGAGGCTACACCTTC.

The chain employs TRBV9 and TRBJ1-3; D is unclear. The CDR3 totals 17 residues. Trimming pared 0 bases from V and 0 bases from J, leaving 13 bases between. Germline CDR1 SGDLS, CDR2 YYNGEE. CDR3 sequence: CASSVAAGLLSGNTIYF. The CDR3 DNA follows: TGTGCCAGCAGCGTAGCGGCTGGACTGCTCTCTGGAAACACCATATATTTT.

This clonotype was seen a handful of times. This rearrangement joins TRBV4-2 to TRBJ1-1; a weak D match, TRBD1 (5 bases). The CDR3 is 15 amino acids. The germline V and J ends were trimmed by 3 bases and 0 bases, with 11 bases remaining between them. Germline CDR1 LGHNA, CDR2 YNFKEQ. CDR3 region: CASSQTRGMNTEAFF. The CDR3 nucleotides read TGTGCCAGCAGCCAGACCCGGGGGATGAACACTGAAGCTTTCTTT.

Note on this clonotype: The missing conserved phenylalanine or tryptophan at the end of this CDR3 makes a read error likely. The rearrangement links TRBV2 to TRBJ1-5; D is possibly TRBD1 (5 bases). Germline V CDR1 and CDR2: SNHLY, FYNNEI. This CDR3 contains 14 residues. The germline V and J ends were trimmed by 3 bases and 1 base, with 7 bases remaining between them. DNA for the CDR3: TGTGCCAGCAGTGATTGGGGGAGCAATCAGCCCCAGCATTGT. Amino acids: CASSDWGSNQPQHC.

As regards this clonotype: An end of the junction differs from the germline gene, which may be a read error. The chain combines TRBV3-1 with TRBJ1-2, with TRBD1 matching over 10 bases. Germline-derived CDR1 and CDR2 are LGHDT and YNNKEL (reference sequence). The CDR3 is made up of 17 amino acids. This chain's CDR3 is CANSHPSRQGANYGYTF. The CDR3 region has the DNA TGTGCCAACAGCCATCCCAGCCGACAGGGGGCCAACTATGGCTACACCTTC.

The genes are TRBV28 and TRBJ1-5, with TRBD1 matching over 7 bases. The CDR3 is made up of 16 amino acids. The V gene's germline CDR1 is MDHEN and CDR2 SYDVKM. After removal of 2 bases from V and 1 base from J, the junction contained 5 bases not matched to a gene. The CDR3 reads CASSLLQGGSNQPQHF. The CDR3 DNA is TGTGCCAGCAGTTTACTTCAGGGGGGAAGCAATCAGCCCCAGCATTTT.

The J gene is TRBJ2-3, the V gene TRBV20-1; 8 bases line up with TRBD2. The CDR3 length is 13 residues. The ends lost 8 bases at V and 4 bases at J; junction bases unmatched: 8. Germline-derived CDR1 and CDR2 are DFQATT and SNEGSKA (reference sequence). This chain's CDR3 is CSNNGGAPDTQYF. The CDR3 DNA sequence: TGCAGTAATAACGGGGGGGCCCCAGATACGCAGTATTTT.

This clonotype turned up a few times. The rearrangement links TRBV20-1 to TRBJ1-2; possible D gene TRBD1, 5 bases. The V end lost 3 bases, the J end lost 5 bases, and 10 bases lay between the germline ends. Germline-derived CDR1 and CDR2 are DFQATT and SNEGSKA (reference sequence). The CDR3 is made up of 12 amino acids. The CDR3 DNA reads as TGCAGTGCTAGGTTCCCAGGGTATGGCTACACCTTC. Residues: CSARFPGYGYTF.

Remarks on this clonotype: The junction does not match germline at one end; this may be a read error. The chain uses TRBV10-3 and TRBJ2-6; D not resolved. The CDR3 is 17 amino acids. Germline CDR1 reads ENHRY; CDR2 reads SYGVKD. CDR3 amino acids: CAVSETQTYSGANVLTF. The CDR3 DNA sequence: TGTGCCGTCAGTGAGACCCAGACATACTCTGGGGCCAACGTCCTGACTTTC.

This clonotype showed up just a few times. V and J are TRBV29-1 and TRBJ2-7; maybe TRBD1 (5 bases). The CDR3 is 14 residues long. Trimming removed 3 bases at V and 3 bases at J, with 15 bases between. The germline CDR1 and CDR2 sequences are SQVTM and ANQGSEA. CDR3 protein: CSVEAGRVGYEQYF. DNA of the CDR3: TGCAGCGTTGAGGCTGGCAGGGTGGGCTACGAGCAGTACTTC.

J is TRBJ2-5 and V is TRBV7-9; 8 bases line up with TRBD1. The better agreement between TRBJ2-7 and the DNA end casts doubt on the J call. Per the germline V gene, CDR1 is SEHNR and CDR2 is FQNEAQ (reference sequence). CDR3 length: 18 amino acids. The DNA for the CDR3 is TGTGCCAGCAGCCGAGCTGGACAGGGCAAAGGGTTCACCTACGAGCAGTACTTC. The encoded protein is CASSRAGQGKGFTYEQYF.

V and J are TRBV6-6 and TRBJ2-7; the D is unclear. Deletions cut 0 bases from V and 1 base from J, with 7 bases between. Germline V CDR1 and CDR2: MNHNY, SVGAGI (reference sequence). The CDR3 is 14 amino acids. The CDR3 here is CASSYSTVSYEQYF. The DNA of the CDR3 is TGTGCCAGCAGTTACTCCACAGTTTCCTACGAGCAGTACTTC.

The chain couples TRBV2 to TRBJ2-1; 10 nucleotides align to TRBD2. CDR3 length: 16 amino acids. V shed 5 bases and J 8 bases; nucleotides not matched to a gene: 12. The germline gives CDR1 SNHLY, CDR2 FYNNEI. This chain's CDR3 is CASSTNLAGAGDEQFF. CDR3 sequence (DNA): TGTGCCAGCAGTACGAATCTAGCGGGAGCTGGGGATGAGCAGTTCTTC. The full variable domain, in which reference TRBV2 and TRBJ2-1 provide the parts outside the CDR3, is EPEVTQTPSHQVTQMGQEVILRCVPISNHLYFYWYRQILGQKVEFLVSFYNNEISEKSEIFDDQFSVERPDGSNFTLKIRSTKLEDSAMYFCASSTNLAGAGDEQFFGPGTRLTVL.